Each of the 32 T cell receptor beta chains below was sequenced from the same sample in a study of OX40 agonist ivuxolimab in advanced cancers. Clones were sequenced by immunoSEQ multiplex PCR, and TCRdb holds only the in-frame ones, with some missing. The profile shows approximately 40,000 clones, 85% of them singletons. Sequenced here: CD4+ or CD8+ T cells sorted from blood, sampled in a trial of the OX40 agonist ivuxolimab. All receptors derive from an adult with an advanced solid tumor such as melanoma, head and neck, liver or kidney cancer.

The chain links TRBV7-9 to TRBJ1-3; D is unclear. V lost 7 bases and J 4 bases, leaving 5 bases between the germline ends. This CDR3 has 11 residues. Germline V gene lookup returns CDR1 SEHNR and CDR2 FQNEAQ (reference sequence). The CDR3 reads CASTEGNTIYF. The CDR3 DNA reads as TGTGCCAGCACGGAGGGAAACACCATATATTTT. Filled out from reference TRBV7-9 and TRBJ1-3, the complete variable domain reads DTGVSQNPRHKITKRGQNVTFRCDPISEHNRLYWYRQTLGQGPEFLTYFQNEAQLEKSRLLSDRFSAERPKGSFSTLEIQRTEQGDSAMYLCASTEGNTIYFGEGSWLTVV.

J is TRBJ1-2 and V is TRBV11-2; possibly TRBD1 for D (5 bases). This CDR3 has 13 amino acids. Trimming pared 0 bases from V and 6 bases from J, leaving 8 bases between. Germline CDR1 reads SGHAT; CDR2 reads FQNNGV. CDR3 region: CASSLEWGDGYTF. The CDR3 DNA reads as TGTGCCAGCAGCTTAGAGTGGGGCGATGGCTACACCTTC.

The chain uses TRBV6-1 and TRBJ1-4; the D is unclear. This CDR3 contains 13 residues. V was cut by 2 bases and J by 8 bases, with 9 bases left in between. The germline V gene has CDR1 MNHNS and CDR2 SASEGT. The CDR3 sequence is CASSEIMEEKLFF. The CDR3 nucleotides read TGTGCCAGCAGTGAAATTATGGAGGAAAAACTGTTTTTT.

This rearrangement joins TRBV11-2 to TRBJ2-2, with 12 bases matching TRBD2. This CDR3 region has 18 residues. The germline V gene has CDR1 SGHAT and CDR2 FQNNGV. With V trimmed by 1 base and J by 5 bases, 8 bases remained unmatched. The CDR3 region is CASSLGTSGIGETGELFF. The CDR3 DNA reads as TGTGCCAGCAGCTTAGGGACTAGCGGGATAGGAGAGACCGGGGAGCTGTTTTTT.

This sequence joins TRBV5-1 and TRBJ1-2; D call uncertain. The germline V gene encodes CDR1 SGHRS and CDR2 YFSETQ. V shed 2 bases and J shed 8 bases, with 13 bases lying between them. This CDR3 contains 13 residues. CDR3 sequence reads: CASSFLKAMGYTF. The CDR3 nucleotides are TGCGCCAGCAGCTTCCTAAAAGCCATGGGCTACACCTTC.

The chain couples TRBV4-1 to TRBJ2-7; D may be TRBD1 (5 bases). V was trimmed by 1 base and J by 1 base, leaving 11 bases between them. Germline V gives CDR1 MGHRA, CDR2 YSYEKL. The CDR3 length is 15 residues. The CDR3 reads CASSQVAGLSYEQYF. CDR3 DNA: TGCGCCAGCAGCCAAGTGGCAGGGTTATCCTACGAGCAGTACTTC.

This sequence joins TRBV5-6 and TRBJ1-1; weak D call: TRBD1 (6 bases). This CDR3 has 15 amino acids. Trimming cost V 0 bases and J 6 bases, with 15 bases left between them. CDR1 and CDR2 (germline): SGHDT, YYEEEE. The CDR3 DNA is TGTGCCAGCAGCTTGGCTGGACAGTATCGCCCTGAAGCTTTCTTT. This translates into CASSLAGQYRPEAFF. The variable domain in full, with the rest retrieved from reference TRBV5-6 and TRBJ1-1, is DAGVTQSPTHLIKTRGQQVTLRCSPKSGHDTVSWYQQALGQGPQFIFQYYEEEERQRGNFPDRFSGHQFPNYSSELNVNALLLGDSALYLCASSLAGQYRPEAFFGQGTRLTVV.

This chain links TRBV7-2 with TRBJ2-3; 10 positions match TRBD1. Trimming at V came to 5 bases and at J to 3 bases, leaving 5 bases not matched to a gene. The CDR3 is 15 amino acids. Germline lookup yields CDR1 SGHTA and CDR2 FQGNSA. The CDR3 DNA is TGTGCCAGCAGCCCGACAGGGGGCGCGACAGATACGCAGTATTTT. It specifies CASSPTGGATDTQYF.

The CDR3 sequence is CASSLTGRNEQFF. CDR3 nucleotide sequence: TGTGCCAGCAGCTTGACAGGGAGAAATGAGCAGTTCTTC. This chain uses TRBV11-2 with TRBJ2-1; 7 bases match TRBD1. V dropped 3 bases and J dropped 7; count of bases not matched to a gene: 3. This CDR3 contains 13 residues. The germline gives CDR1 SGHAT, CDR2 FQNNGV.

The chain links TRBV2 to TRBJ1-2; TRBD1 matches at 7 bases. The CDR3 sequence is 15 residues long. V gave up 4 bases and J gave up 6 bases; unmatched junction bases: 11. Germline values: CDR1 SNHLY, CDR2 FYNNEI. CDR3 sequence (DNA): TGTGCCAGCAGTGGTTTTGGTGGCAGGGGGGATGGCTACACCTTC. This codes for CASSGFGGRGDGYTF. The full variable domain, rest sourced from reference TRBV2 and TRBJ1-2, is EPEVTQTPSHQVTQMGQEVILRCVPISNHLYFYWYRQILGQKVEFLVSFYNNEISEKSEIFDDQFSVERPDGSNFTLKIRSTKLEDSAMYFCASSGFGGRGDGYTFGSGTRLTVV.

The chain employs TRBV7-3 and TRBJ2-2; D is perhaps TRBD1 (5 bases). CDR1 SGHTA and CDR2 FQGTGA come from the germline V gene. V lost 5 bases to trimming and J lost 5 bases, with 15 bases between them. The CDR3 loop spans 15 amino acids. This CDR3 reads CASSRDSLLTGELFF. The CDR3 nucleotides are TGTGCCAGCAGCCGAGACAGTCTTTTGACCGGGGAGCTGTTTTTT.

This clone was seen more than once but under ten times. DNA for the CDR3: TGTGCCAGCAGTCCCCAGACAGGGGCAACCTATGGCTACACCTTC. Encoded protein: CASSPQTGATYGYTF. This rearrangement joins TRBV6-5 to TRBJ1-2, with TRBD1 matching 8 bases. Germline loops: CDR1 MNHEY, CDR2 SVGAGI. This CDR3 is 15 amino acids long. The junction had 9 bases not matched to a gene; V was cut back by 5 bases and J by 4 bases.

J is TRBJ2-3 and V is TRBV2, with 11 bases identical to TRBD1. CDR3 size: 15 residues. Trimming at V came to 6 bases and at J to 6 bases, leaving 8 bases not matched to a gene. In germline, CDR1 is SNHLY, CDR2 FYNNEI. The CDR3 coding sequence is TGTGCCAGCAGACCCGGACAGGGGGCATCGGATACGCAGTATTTT. Encoded protein: CASRPGQGASDTQYF. The full variable domain, rest sourced from reference TRBV2 and TRBJ2-3, is EPEVTQTPSHQVTQMGQEVILRCVPISNHLYFYWYRQILGQKVEFLVSFYNNEISEKSEIFDDQFSVERPDGSNFTLKIRSTKLEDSAMYFCASRPGQGASDTQYFGPGTRLTVL.

This sequence joins TRBV5-4 and TRBJ1-3; possible D gene TRBD1, 6 bases. From germline, CDR1 is SGHNT and CDR2 YYREEE (reference sequence). The CDR3 runs 14 residues. Trimming took 4 bases from V and 4 from J, leaving 12 bases between them. CDR3 nucleotides: TGTGCCAGCAGCGTGGACAGTGGGGGAAACACCATATATTTT. Translating it yields CASSVDSGGNTIYF.

This clone was counted a single time. The chain combines TRBV6-5 with TRBJ2-5; TRBD1 might be the D (5 bases). Trimming removed 2 bases from V and 5 bases from J, with 9 bases in between. This CDR3 has 13 residues. Germline loops: CDR1 MNHEY, CDR2 SVGAGI. The CDR3 here is CASSYSPGETQYF. The CDR3 DNA reads as TGTGCCAGCAGTTACAGCCCAGGGGAGACCCAGTACTTC.

This chain connects TRBV5-4 to TRBJ2-2, with D possibly matching TRBD1 (5 bases). Trimming stripped 5 bases from V and 4 bases from J, with 18 bases between. Germline-derived CDR1 and CDR2 are SGHNT and YYREEE (reference sequence). This CDR3 is 16 amino acids long. The CDR3 region is CASSSSVGHITGELFF. The DNA of the CDR3 is TGTGCCAGCAGTTCATCCGTTGGACACATCACCGGGGAGCTGTTTTTT.

The chain couples TRBV4-2 to TRBJ1-1; TRBD1 is a possible D gene (6 bases). V was pared by 3 bases and J by 8 bases, with 7 bases between. From germline, CDR1 is LGHNA and CDR2 YNFKEQ. The CDR3 is 11 amino acids. CDR3 sequence: CASSQGTEAFF. The DNA for the CDR3 is TGTGCCAGCAGCCAGGGGACAGAAGCTTTCTTT.

The chain employs TRBV5-1 and TRBJ2-3, with D hard to call. Germline CDR1 and CDR2: SGHRS and YFSETQ. CDR3 length: 14 amino acids. V lost 6 bases to trimming and J lost 0 bases, with 11 bases between them. The CDR3 is CASKRVGSTDTQYF. The CDR3 DNA reads TGCGCCAGCAAACGGGTCGGTAGCACAGATACGCAGTATTTT. Looking up the rest from reference TRBV5-1 and TRBJ2-3 gives the full variable domain: KAGVTQTPRYLIKTRGQQVTLSCSPISGHRSVSWYQQTPGQGLQFLFEYFSETQRNKGNFPGRFSGRQFSNSRSEMNVSTLELGDSALYLCASKRVGSTDTQYFGPGTRLTVL.

This chain connects TRBV4-1 to TRBJ1-6; TRBD1 aligns across 7 bases. The germline V gene has CDR1 MGHRA and CDR2 YSYEKL. The CDR3 spans 15 residues. V lost 5 bases and J lost 7; bases outside the gene matches: 8. The DNA for the CDR3 is TGCGCCAGCAGCGACTCCGGGACAGCGAATTCACCCCTCCACTTT. Residues: CASSDSGTANSPLHF.

On this clone: This sample also contains other DNA sequences that code for the same CDR3. V usage is TRBV27 and J usage is TRBJ2-5; D call uncertain. The CDR3 sequence is 13 residues long. Germline V gives CDR1 MNHEY, CDR2 SMNVEV (reference sequence). Trimming cost V 4 bases and J 0 bases, with 6 bases left between them. CDR3 region: CASSSQYQETQYF. The CDR3 region has the DNA TGTGCCAGCAGTTCCCAGTACCAAGAGACCCAGTACTTC.

The V call is TRBV6-6, the J call TRBJ1-2; no firm D call. The germline V gene has CDR1 MNHNY and CDR2 SVGAGI (reference sequence). V was shortened by 7 bases and J by 4 bases, with 13 bases between the two germline ends. The CDR3 is 13 residues long. CDR3 in DNA: TGTGCCAGCACCCCCGGGATTTCCTATGGCTACACCTTC. Translation: CASTPGISYGYTF.

Concerning this clone itself: The sample has other DNA sequences that encode this CDR3 too. The V and J genes are TRBV14 and TRBJ1-1; D gene ambiguous. The V end was cut by 1 base, the J end by 5 bases, with 2 bases between. The CDR3 is 11 residues long. Germline CDR1 is SGHDN and CDR2 is FVKESK. CDR3 nucleotides: TGTGCCAGCAGCCAAGGGACTGAAGCTTTCTTT. Residues: CASSQGTEAFF.

The gene calls are TRBV14 and TRBJ2-1, with a tentative D call TRBD2 (6 bases). This CDR3 is 14 amino acids long. Trimming left V 4 bases short and J 4 bases short, with 11 bases between. CDR1 and CDR2 (germline): SGHDN, FVKESK. For the CDR3, the DNA is TGTGCCAGCAGCCCGGAGGGCCGGTACAATGAGCAGTTCTTC. This sequence encodes CASSPEGRYNEQFF.

This chain links TRBV9 with TRBJ1-1, with 7 positions matching TRBD1. CDR1 SGDLS and CDR2 YYNGEE come from the germline V gene. CDR3 length: 16 amino acids. V lost 2 bases and J lost 3; bases outside the gene matches: 10. The CDR3 DNA is TGTGCCAGCAGCGTTCGCCCCGGGGACAGATACACTGAAGCTTTCTTT. Protein sequence: CASSVRPGDRYTEAFF.

This clone has a single count. The genes are TRBV9 and TRBJ2-2; D is undetermined. This CDR3 comprises 13 residues. The V gene's germline CDR1 is SGDLS and CDR2 YYNGEE. V was cut by 3 bases and J by 0 bases, with 3 bases left in between. CDR3 sequence (DNA): TGTGCCAGCAGCGCCTCGAACACCGGGGAGCTGTTTTTT. Protein: CASSASNTGELFF.

The V and J genes are TRBV27 and TRBJ1-2; D not resolved. There are 14 residues in the CDR3. CDR1 MNHEY and CDR2 SMNVEV come from the germline V gene (reference sequence). Trimming took off 1 base at V and 8 bases at J, with 14 bases between the two ends. The CDR3 DNA follows: TGTGCCAGCAGTTTATTTGCCAGGCCTCTGGGCTACACCTTC. It translates to CASSLFARPLGYTF.

This clone appeared a few times. V usage is TRBV7-3 and J usage is TRBJ2-1; D is perhaps TRBD1 (6 bases). V was shortened by 2 bases and J by 6 bases, with 14 bases between the two germline ends. This CDR3 has 15 residues. Germline CDR1 reads SGHTA; CDR2 reads FQGTGA. The CDR3, as DNA: TGTGCCAGCAGCTTATTTTGGACAGTGACCAATGAGCAGTTCTTC. The encoded protein is CASSLFWTVTNEQFF.

The J gene is TRBJ1-1, the V gene TRBV9, with D possibly being TRBD1 (6 bases). This CDR3 comprises 15 residues. V lost 3 bases and J lost 3, with 15 bases in between. Looked up from germline, CDR1 is SGDLS and CDR2 is YYNGEE. The CDR3 sequence: CASSAQGLGDTEAFF. In DNA, the CDR3 is TGTGCCAGCAGCGCACAGGGCCTGGGAGACACTGAAGCTTTCTTT.

There are a few counts of this clone. The gene calls are TRBV7-2 and TRBJ1-4; 7 bases align to TRBD1. Germline-derived CDR1 and CDR2 are SGHTA and FQGNSA. Trimming cost V 1 base and J 4 bases; bases outside gene matches: 9. CDR3 length equals 17 residues. The DNA for the CDR3 is TGTGCCAGCAGCTTAGACCTCGTAGGGGGCCATAATGAAAAACTGTTTTTT. Translated: CASSLDLVGGHNEKLFF.

The J gene is TRBJ2-6, the V gene TRBV11-3; D remains unclear. CDR3 length: 15 residues. Germline CDR1 SGHNT, CDR2 YENEEA. Trimming removed 4 bases at V and 0 bases at J, with 7 bases between. CDR3 in amino acids: CASSWSHSGANVLTF. CDR3 nucleotides: TGTGCCAGCAGCTGGTCCCACTCTGGGGCCAACGTCCTGACTTTC.

This rearrangement joins TRBV7-2 to TRBJ1-2; D remains unclear. The CDR3 sequence is 16 residues long. V gave up 1 base and J gave up 0 bases, with 12 bases separating them. Germline loops: CDR1 SGHTA, CDR2 FQGNSA. The CDR3 DNA follows: TGTGCCAGCAGCTTAGAGGGATCCGAAGCTAACTATGGCTACACCTTC. Its protein is CASSLEGSEANYGYTF.

This clone was counted a few times. The CDR3 DNA sequence: TGTGCCAGCAGCGCTAGCGGGGGGGCTTTTAATGAGCAGTTCTTC. It translates to CASSASGGAFNEQFF. The J gene is TRBJ2-1, the V gene TRBV9; 12 bases match TRBD2. This CDR3 comprises 15 residues. Germline assignment: CDR1 SGDLS and CDR2 YYNGEE. Trimming at V came to 3 bases and at J to 7 bases, leaving 5 bases not matched to a gene.